Listed below are T cell receptor beta chains from one sample, sequenced in a study of blood T cell repertoires in COVID-19. Sequenced by immunoSEQ multiplex PCR; TCRdb stores in-frame clones only, minus some. The sample lists 75,000 to 95,000 clones, approximately 80% occurring once. Sample: peripheral blood. These TCRs come from a man at least 80 years old with active or convalescent COVID-19. Each CDR3 is given with its conserved first and last residue. A D gene is named only where the DNA matches it firmly. Part of the rows lack a size; the others show once, few, many or a class for expanded clones.

v_call: TRBV18; j_call: TRBJ1-3; d_call: TRBD1; clone_size: -; cdr3_aa: CASSRQGGENTIYF; cdr3_nt: TGTGCCAGCTCAAGACAGGGGGGAGAAAACACCATATATTTT
v_call: TRBV7-9; j_call: TRBJ2-5; d_call: -; clone_size: -; cdr3_aa: CASTKDLGVYQETQYF; cdr3_nt: TGTGCCAGCACCAAAGACTTAGGGGTGTACCAAGAGACCCAGTACTTC
v_call: TRBV21-1; j_call: TRBJ1-5; d_call: -; clone_size: -; cdr3_aa: CASSSTPAGTYQPQHF; cdr3_nt: TGTGCCAGCAGCAGCACACCGGCCGGGACATATCAGCCCCAGCATTTT
v_call: TRBV5-6; j_call: TRBJ1-2; d_call: -; clone_size: -; cdr3_aa: CASSLRALGGYTF; cdr3_nt: TGTGCCAGCAGCCTCAGGGCCCTCGGAGGCTACACCTTC
v_call: TRBV28; j_call: TRBJ2-1; d_call: TRBD2; clone_size: -; cdr3_aa: CASSVAGGHNEQFF; cdr3_nt: TGTGCCAGCAGTGTGGCGGGGGGGCACAATGAGCAGTTCTTC
v_call: TRBV28; j_call: TRBJ1-4; d_call: -; clone_size: -; cdr3_aa: CASSTTEKLFF; cdr3_nt: TGTGCCAGCAGTACTACCGAAAAACTGTTTTTT
v_call: TRBV4-2; j_call: TRBJ1-2; d_call: TRBD1; clone_size: few; cdr3_aa: CASSQGTGDYYGYTF; cdr3_nt: TGTGCCAGCAGCCAAGGGACAGGGGACTACTATGGCTACACCTTC
v_call: TRBV5-4; j_call: TRBJ2-3; d_call: TRBD2; clone_size: -; cdr3_aa: CASIPSGRSTDTQYF; cdr3_nt: TGTGCCAGCATCCCCAGCGGGAGGAGCACAGATACGCAGTATTTT
v_call: TRBV21-1; j_call: TRBJ2-2; d_call: -; clone_size: once; cdr3_aa: CAIPQGADTGELFF; cdr3_nt: TGTGCCATCCCACAGGGGGCGGACACCGGGGAGCTGTTTTTT
v_call: TRBV5-1; j_call: TRBJ1-1; d_call: TRBD1; clone_size: -; cdr3_aa: CASRFGQDSSEAFF; cdr3_nt: TGCGCCAGCAGATTCGGACAGGATTCCTCTGAAGCTTTCTTT
v_call: TRBV5-1; j_call: TRBJ1-1; d_call: -; clone_size: -; cdr3_aa: CASSSPQDRMNTEAFF; cdr3_nt: TGCGCCAGCAGCTCTCCCCAGGACAGAATGAACACTGAAGCTTTCTTT
v_call: TRBV5-1; j_call: TRBJ1-1; d_call: TRBD1; clone_size: -; cdr3_aa: CASRLGQGNTEAFF; cdr3_nt: TGCGCCAGCAGACTGGGACAGGGGAACACTGAAGCTTTCTTT
v_call: TRBV7-7; j_call: TRBJ2-5; d_call: -; clone_size: few; cdr3_aa: CASSLAGESETQYF; cdr3_nt: TGTGCTAGCAGCTTAGCAGGGGAATCGGAGACCCAGTACTTC
v_call: TRBV18; j_call: TRBJ2-5; d_call: -; clone_size: -; cdr3_aa: CASSPAQEETQYF; cdr3_nt: TGTGCCAGCTCACCTGCGCAGGAAGAGACCCAGTACTTC
v_call: TRBV7-9; j_call: TRBJ1-1; d_call: -; clone_size: once; cdr3_aa: CASSFDRSATFF; cdr3_nt: TGTGCCAGCAGCTTCGACAGGAGTGCGACTTTCTTT
v_call: TRBV11-2; j_call: TRBJ2-1; d_call: TRBD2; clone_size: once; cdr3_aa: CASSSRRSGRVNEQFF; cdr3_nt: TGTGCCAGCAGCTCCCGAAGGTCAGGGAGGGTCAATGAGCAGTTCTTC
v_call: TRBV6-4; j_call: TRBJ2-1; d_call: -; clone_size: -; cdr3_aa: CASSDSPTGEVFF; cdr3_nt: TGTGCCAGCAGTGACTCGCCGACAGGAGAGGTATTCTTC
v_call: TRBV28; j_call: TRBJ1-4; d_call: TRBD1; clone_size: -; cdr3_aa: CASSEAGTDLGKLFF; cdr3_nt: TGTGCCAGCAGTGAAGCCGGGACAGATTTAGGAAAACTGTTTTTT
v_call: TRBV5-1; j_call: TRBJ2-6; d_call: -; clone_size: -; cdr3_aa: CASTAGGGANVLTF; cdr3_nt: TGCGCCAGCACCGCCGGGGGTGGGGCCAACGTCCTGACTTTC
v_call: TRBV27; j_call: TRBJ2-3; d_call: TRBD1; clone_size: -; cdr3_aa: CASSRRRDRGSDTQYF; cdr3_nt: TGTGCCAGCAGTAGGCGGCGGGACAGGGGTTCGGATACGCAGTATTTT
v_call: TRBV7-9; j_call: TRBJ1-6; d_call: -; clone_size: -; cdr3_aa: CASSLANNSPLHF; cdr3_nt: TGTGCCAGCAGCTTAGCCAATAATTCACCCCTCCACTTT
v_call: TRBV19; j_call: TRBJ1-6; d_call: -; clone_size: -; cdr3_aa: CASSPTGHKNSPLHF; cdr3_nt: TGTGCCAGTAGCCCGACGGGACATAAAAATTCACCCCTCCACTTT
v_call: TRBV13; j_call: TRBJ1-3; d_call: -; clone_size: -; cdr3_aa: CASSLEGTGNTIYF; cdr3_nt: TGTGCCAGCAGCTTAGAGGGGACTGGAAACACCATATATTTT
v_call: TRBV10-3; j_call: TRBJ1-1; d_call: -; clone_size: -; cdr3_aa: CAIRGTLEGTEAFF; cdr3_nt: TGTGCCATCAGGGGGACACTCGAGGGCACTGAAGCTTTCTTT
v_call: TRBV6-6; j_call: TRBJ1-2; d_call: -; clone_size: -; cdr3_aa: CASVRFGADVNYGYTF; cdr3_nt: TGTGCCAGCGTTCGGTTTGGGGCAGATGTTAACTATGGCTACACCTTC
v_call: TRBV9; j_call: TRBJ1-2; d_call: -; clone_size: -; cdr3_aa: CASSVVGAGAHYGYTF; cdr3_nt: TGTGCCAGCAGCGTAGTGGGTGCAGGGGCACACTATGGCTACACCTTC
v_call: TRBV14; j_call: TRBJ2-2; d_call: -; clone_size: -; cdr3_aa: CASSPPRGTNTGELFF; cdr3_nt: TGTGCCAGCAGCCCCCCTCGGGGAACGAACACCGGGGAGCTGTTTTTT
v_call: TRBV4-1; j_call: TRBJ1-5; d_call: -; clone_size: -; cdr3_aa: CASSLAGGNQPQHF; cdr3_nt: TGCGCCAGCAGCCTGGCGGGGGGCAATCAGCCCCAGCATTTT
v_call: TRBV9; j_call: TRBJ2-3; d_call: TRBD2; clone_size: once; cdr3_aa: CASSPRGGTDTQYF; cdr3_nt: TGTGCCAGCAGCCCCCGGGGGGGCACAGATACGCAGTATTTT
v_call: TRBV5-4; j_call: TRBJ1-3; d_call: -; clone_size: once; cdr3_aa: CASSFRTGNTIYF; cdr3_nt: TGTGCCAGCAGCTTCAGGACTGGAAACACCATATATTTT
v_call: TRBV2; j_call: TRBJ1-6; d_call: -; clone_size: -; cdr3_aa: CASKKQGSYNSPLHF; cdr3_nt: TGTGCCAGTAAAAAACAGGGCTCCTATAATTCACCCCTCCACTTT
v_call: TRBV6-2/TRBV6-3; j_call: TRBJ2-5; d_call: TRBD2; clone_size: -; cdr3_aa: CASSYEGLEGETQYF; cdr3_nt: TGTGCCAGCAGTTACGAGGGACTAGAGGGCGAGACCCAGTACTTC
v_call: TRBV5-1; j_call: TRBJ1-2; d_call: -; clone_size: -; cdr3_aa: CASSLARSDYGYTF; cdr3_nt: TGCGCCAGCAGCTTGGCTAGGTCGGACTATGGCTACACCTTC
v_call: TRBV30; j_call: TRBJ1-5; d_call: TRBD1; clone_size: -; cdr3_aa: CAWKGQGGAQPQHF; cdr3_nt: TGTGCCTGGAAGGGACAGGGGGGGGCTCAGCCCCAGCATTTT
v_call: TRBV30; j_call: TRBJ1-4; d_call: -; clone_size: -; cdr3_aa: CAWSVQPHREKLFF; cdr3_nt: TGTGCCTGGAGTGTACAGCCCCATAGGGAAAAACTGTTTTTT
v_call: TRBV7-2; j_call: TRBJ2-1; d_call: TRBD2; clone_size: -; cdr3_aa: CASSALAGGHGNEQFF; cdr3_nt: TGTGCCAGCAGCGCACTAGCGGGGGGGCATGGGAATGAGCAGTTCTTC
v_call: TRBV29-1; j_call: TRBJ2-3; d_call: -; clone_size: few; cdr3_aa: CSVRGGDTQYF; cdr3_nt: TGCAGCGTGAGGGGGGGAGATACGCAGTATTTT
v_call: TRBV7-9; j_call: TRBJ1-5; d_call: TRBD1; clone_size: -; cdr3_aa: CASSGTGVQPQHF; cdr3_nt: TGTGCCAGCAGCGGAACAGGGGTGCAGCCCCAGCATTTT
v_call: TRBV12-3/TRBV12-4; j_call: TRBJ1-4; d_call: -; clone_size: -; cdr3_aa: CASSLQEKLFF; cdr3_nt: TGTGCCAGCAGTTTACAAGAAAAACTGTTTTTT
v_call: TRBV19; j_call: TRBJ1-6; d_call: TRBD1; clone_size: -; cdr3_aa: CASRGQGQSPLHF; cdr3_nt: TGTGCCAGTAGAGGACAGGGTCAATCACCCCTCCACTTT
v_call: TRBV29-1; j_call: TRBJ1-5; d_call: TRBD1; clone_size: -; cdr3_aa: CSVVTGGVSNQPQHF; cdr3_nt: TGCAGCGTAGTTACAGGGGGCGTTAGCAATCAGCCCCAGCATTTT
v_call: TRBV24-1; j_call: TRBJ2-1; d_call: TRBD1; clone_size: -; cdr3_aa: CATSDRDRGHNEQFF; cdr3_nt: TGTGCCACCAGTGACCGGGACAGGGGACACAATGAGCAGTTCTTC
v_call: TRBV28; j_call: TRBJ2-5; d_call: -; clone_size: -; cdr3_aa: CASSASLGYETQYF; cdr3_nt: TGTGCCAGCAGTGCTTCTCTGGGCTATGAGACCCAGTACTTC
v_call: TRBV29-1; j_call: TRBJ1-5; d_call: -; clone_size: -; cdr3_aa: CSVGDSSQPQHF; cdr3_nt: TGCAGCGTTGGTGATAGTAGTCAGCCCCAGCATTTT
v_call: TRBV9; j_call: TRBJ2-3; d_call: TRBD2; clone_size: -; cdr3_aa: CASSATSGTQYF; cdr3_nt: TGTGCCAGCAGCGCGACTAGCGGTACGCAGTATTTT
v_call: TRBV2; j_call: TRBJ1-4; d_call: -; clone_size: -; cdr3_aa: CASSVRRAEKLFF; cdr3_nt: TGTGCCAGCAGTGTCCGGCGGGCGGAAAAACTGTTTTTT
v_call: TRBV7-9; j_call: TRBJ1-1; d_call: TRBD1; clone_size: -; cdr3_aa: CASRADRVNPEAFF; cdr3_nt: TGTGCCAGCAGGGCAGACAGGGTGAACCCTGAAGCTTTCTTT
v_call: TRBV6-5; j_call: TRBJ1-3; d_call: TRBD1; clone_size: many; cdr3_aa: CASSQTGRNGNTIYF; cdr3_nt: TGTGCCAGCAGCCAGACAGGGCGGAATGGAAACACCATATATTTT
v_call: TRBV2; j_call: TRBJ1-5; d_call: -; clone_size: -; cdr3_aa: CASSEAAGLQPQHF; cdr3_nt: TGTGCCAGCAGCGAGGCTGCAGGGCTGCAGCCCCAGCATTTT
v_call: TRBV18; j_call: TRBJ2-1; d_call: -; clone_size: -; cdr3_aa: CASSPPVGSYNEQFF; cdr3_nt: TGTGCCAGCTCACCACCGGTCGGGAGTTACAATGAGCAGTTCTTC
v_call: TRBV29-1; j_call: TRBJ2-5; d_call: TRBD2; clone_size: -; cdr3_aa: CSVEGQRGSQIQETQYF; cdr3_nt: TGCAGCGTTGAAGGGCAGCGGGGCAGCCAAATACAAGAGACCCAGTACTTC
v_call: TRBV7-9; j_call: TRBJ2-1; d_call: TRBD2; clone_size: few; cdr3_aa: CASSPPGSGGFEQFF; cdr3_nt: TGTGCCAGCAGCCCACCTGGTTCGGGAGGGTTTGAGCAGTTCTTC
v_call: TRBV3-1/TRBV3-2; j_call: TRBJ2-3; d_call: TRBD1; clone_size: once; cdr3_aa: CASSLSGQGDTQYF; cdr3_nt: TGTGCCAGCAGCCTGTCGGGACAGGGGGATACGCAGTATTTT
v_call: TRBV5-1; j_call: TRBJ1-1; d_call: -; clone_size: -; cdr3_aa: CASSRAVSLNTEAFF; cdr3_nt: TGCGCCAGCAGCCGTGCGGTCAGCTTGAACACTGAAGCTTTCTTT
v_call: TRBV5-6; j_call: TRBJ2-1; d_call: TRBD2; clone_size: -; cdr3_aa: CASSFLAGNNEQFF; cdr3_nt: TGTGCCAGCAGTTTTTTAGCGGGGAACAATGAGCAGTTCTTC
v_call: TRBV9; j_call: TRBJ1-6; d_call: -; clone_size: -; cdr3_aa: CASSVGDTSGSPLHF; cdr3_nt: TGTGCCAGCAGCGTAGGGGACACATCGGGATCACCCCTCCACTTT
v_call: TRBV3-1/TRBV3-2; j_call: TRBJ2-1; d_call: TRBD1; clone_size: -; cdr3_aa: CASSRTGGYNEQFF; cdr3_nt: TGTGCCAGCAGCCGGACAGGTGGGTACAATGAGCAGTTCTTC
v_call: TRBV6-1; j_call: TRBJ2-5; d_call: TRBD2; clone_size: -; cdr3_aa: CASSVGVSGGQETQYF; cdr3_nt: TGTGCCAGCAGTGTGGGGGTTAGCGGGGGGCAAGAGACCCAGTACTTC